Below, one T cell receptor beta chain is given with its context. Its target is not known. This sample was included in a study of T cells in Graves' hyperthyroidism and ophthalmopathy. Study summary: Peripheral blood was acquired at first diagnosis, ahead of any therapy whatsoever. Findings and caveats of the study: In blood, most of the thyroid clonotypes expanded above 0.001 were also present.

Used for diagnoses were clinical symptoms, serum thyroxine and TRAb, thyroid ultrasound and orbital computed tomography. First hyperthyroidism diagnosis is when the blood sample was obtained, before any ophthalmopathy symptoms. This CDR3 is built from 17 residues. The V end was cut by 5 bases, the J end by 0 bases, with 14 bases between. The germline gives CDR1 SEHNR, CDR2 FQNEAQ (reference sequence). Authors of the study amplified TCR beta CDR3 regions from RNA transcripts. First-round RT-PCR targeting the TCR CDR3 was performed with the HTBI primer set. Each CDR3 protein is one row after TCRdb ran MiXCR on the multiplex PCR reads. The sample has 550,000 to 650,000 distinct CDR3 sequences; around 13% are singletons.

The sequence came from a young woman with Graves' hyperthyroidism that later progressed to Graves' ophthalmopathy. The sequenced sample consisted of blood. The chain links TRBV7-9 to TRBJ2-6; the D is unclear. CDR3 nucleotide sequence: TGTGCCAGCAGCCGGGCGACCCAAAACTCTGGGGCCAACGTCCTGACTTTC. This translates into CASSRATQNSGANVLTF.